The clone carrying this T cell receptor (beta chain) was observed many times. Antigen unknown. The V segment lost 1 base and the J segment 2 bases; nucleotides outside the gene matches: 7. Germline values: CDR1 SGHTA, CDR2 FQGNSA. The CDR3 extends over 17 amino acids. Synthesis of cDNA was accomplished via 5'RACE employing 10-nucleotide random UMIs. TCRdb called the 5' RACE reads again in MiXCR, with one record for every CDR3 protein. The data contain tens of thousands of distinct CDR3 sequences, approximately 10% of them singletons. The data originate from a study of neurological immune-mediated disorders. A total of 2 million PBMCs stored at -80 degrees C provided the unsorted libraries. Whole-study findings and limits: Private repertoires in all groups were suggested, as expanded clones shared no CDR3 amino acid sequences across subjects.

The chain recombines TRBV7-2 with TRBJ2-7; 11 bases align to TRBD1. The TCR was taken from a woman in her thirties with HTLV-1-associated myelopathy (HAM/TSP). Material: PBMCs. As DNA, the CDR3 is TGTGCCAGCAGCTTAGTATGGGGACAGGGGGTTCCCTACGAGCAGTACTTC. Its translation is CASSLVWGQGVPYEQYF.